These 18 T cell receptor beta chains share one sample of origin, sequenced in a study of blood T cell repertoires in COVID-19. The table came from immunoSEQ multiplex PCR; TCRdb's copy has only in-frame clones and leaves some out. The sample contains 200,000 to 300,000 clones, 88% of which appear only once. Sequencing was carried out using PBMCs or T cells enriched from blood (not recorded which). The source is a woman aged 40-49 years with acute COVID-19.

The chain recombines TRBV27 with TRBJ2-7, with D perhaps TRBD2 (6 bases). The CDR3 loop spans 14 amino acids. Germline lookup yields CDR1 MNHEY and CDR2 SMNVEV (reference sequence). The germline V and J ends were trimmed by 5 bases and 5 bases, with 16 bases remaining between them. The CDR3, as DNA: TGTGCCAGCAGTAGAGGGAGGTTTGCGGACGAGCAGTACGTC. Its translation is CASSRGRFADEQYV.

V is TRBV28 and J is TRBJ2-4; 7 positions match TRBD2. Germline V CDR1 and CDR2: MDHEN, SYDVKM. The CDR3 spans 15 residues. V shed 3 bases and J 7 bases; nucleotides not matched to a gene: 9. In DNA form, the CDR3 reads TGTGCCAGCAGTTTCGGAGGAGACGGGGGGAACATTCAGTACTTC. Protein sequence: CASSFGGDGGNIQYF. Together with reference TRBV28 and TRBJ2-4, the CDR3 gives the full variable domain: DVKVTQSSRYLVKRTGEKVFLECVQDMDHENMFWYRQDPGLGLRLIYFSYDVKMKEKGDIPEGYSVSREKKERFSLILESASTNQTSMYLCASSFGGDGGNIQYFGAGTRLSVL.

The chain combines TRBV28 with TRBJ2-7; possible D gene TRBD1, 6 bases. From germline, CDR1 is MDHEN and CDR2 SYDVKM. V lost 5 bases, J lost 2 bases, and 25 bases lay in between. This CDR3 region has 18 residues. CDR3 amino acids: CASSAIRSGTLVPYEQYV. CDR3 bases: TGTGCCAGCAGTGCCATCCGATCCGGGACATTGGTCCCCTACGAGCAGTACGTC.

This chain links TRBV20-1 with TRBJ2-3; TRBD2 aligns across 9 bases. J was trimmed by 2 bases and V by 3 bases; bases with no gene match: 6. Germline V gives CDR1 DFQATT, CDR2 SNEGSKA (reference sequence). This CDR3 comprises 15 residues. CDR3 DNA: TGCAGTGCTAGTTCGTCTAGCGGGGACACAGATACGCAGTATTTT. This sequence encodes CSASSSSGDTDTQYF.

The chain is built from TRBV19 and TRBJ2-5; 8 positions agree with TRBD1. CDR3 size: 16 residues. J lost 1 base, V lost 1 base, and 5 bases had no gene match. Germline V lookup: CDR1 LNHDA, CDR2 SQIVND (reference sequence). CDR3 in amino acids: CASSIASTGGQETQYF. CDR3 DNA: TGTGCCAGTAGTATAGCCAGCACAGGGGGCCAAGAGACCCAGTACTTC.

V and J are TRBV19 and TRBJ1-1, with 7 bases lining up with TRBD1. The CDR3 consists of 15 residues. Germline loops: CDR1 LNHDA, CDR2 SQIVND (reference sequence). Losses at the gene ends were 2 bases for V and 0 bases for J; bases not matched to a gene: 3. CDR3 DNA: TGTGCCAGTAGTATAATAGGGACAGTGAACACTGAAGCTTTCTTT. It encodes CASSIIGTVNTEAFF. Using reference TRBV19 and TRBJ1-1 for the parts outside the CDR3, the full variable domain is DGGITQSPKYLFRKEGQNVTLSCEQNLNHDAMYWYRQDPGQGLRLIYYSQIVNDFQKGDIAEGYSVSREKKESFPLTVTSAQKNPTAFYLCASSIIGTVNTEAFFGQGTRLTVV.

The V call is TRBV30, the J call TRBJ2-7; weak D call: TRBD1 (6 bases). Per germline, CDR1 GTSNPN and CDR2 SVGIG (reference sequence). Trimming removed 4 bases from V and 5 bases from J, with 12 bases in between. The CDR3 has 12 residues. The DNA of the CDR3 is TGTGCCTGGAAACCGGGACATAACGAGCAGTACTTC. Its translation is CAWKPGHNEQYF.

The chain has TRBV5-1 and TRBJ1-4; D possibly corresponds to TRBD1 (5 bases). CDR1 and CDR2 (germline): SGHRS, YFSETQ. V gave up 0 bases and J gave up 3 bases, with 6 bases separating them. The CDR3 runs to 14 residues. In DNA form, the CDR3 reads TGCGCCAGCAGCTTGGCGGGGGCTAATGAAAAACTGTTTTTT. Translating gives CASSLAGANEKLFF.

The rearrangement joins TRBV29-1 to TRBJ1-1; 7 bases align to TRBD1. Per germline, CDR1 SQVTM and CDR2 ANQGSEA. This CDR3 spans 14 amino acids. Trimming removed 2 bases from V and 4 bases from J; junction bases left unmatched: 7. The CDR3 loop reads CSVEWGTVGTEAFF. In DNA, the CDR3 is TGCAGCGTTGAATGGGGGACAGTTGGCACTGAAGCTTTCTTT.

A single count supports this clone. The V call is TRBV3-1 (or the pseudogene TRBV3-2), the J call TRBJ2-7; 9 bases map to TRBD2. CDR3 length: 17 amino acids. The ends lost 4 bases at V and 2 bases at J; junction bases unmatched: 12. The germline CDR1 and CDR2 sequences are LGHDT and YNNKEL (reference sequence). The CDR3 is CASSLGTSKTSAYEQYV. The CDR3 region has the DNA TGTGCCAGCAGCCTTGGGACTAGCAAAACCAGCGCCTACGAGCAGTACGTC.

This clone was counted a single time. The rearrangement joins TRBV7-6 to TRBJ2-2, with 9 bases aligning to TRBD1. J gave up 4 bases and V 6 bases, and 12 bases lay outside the gene matches. The CDR3 is 17 residues long. CDR1 is SGHVS and CDR2 is FNYEAQ in the germline V gene. CDR3 residues: CASRDYTGTGSTGELFF. CDR3 bases: TGTGCCAGCAGGGATTATACCGGGACAGGGAGCACCGGGGAGCTGTTTTTT.

The J gene is TRBJ2-7, the V gene TRBV6-1; D unresolved. Trimming left V 1 base short and J 4 bases short, with 8 bases between. This CDR3 comprises 13 residues. In germline, CDR1 is MNHNS, CDR2 SASEGT. The CDR3 protein is CASSEDPEYEQYV. The DNA for the CDR3 is TGTGCCAGCAGTGAAGATCCAGAATACGAGCAGTACGTC.

The genes are TRBV7-9 and TRBJ1-4, with D hard to call. Per germline, CDR1 SEHNR and CDR2 FQNEAQ (reference sequence). The CDR3 totals 15 residues. V dropped 5 bases and J dropped 8 bases, with 18 bases sitting between them. As DNA, the CDR3 is TGTGCCAGCAGCCCAGAGGCGGGCTTGGAGGAAAAACTGTTTTTT. This encodes CASSPEAGLEEKLFF. Drawing the rest from reference TRBV7-9 and TRBJ1-4, the complete variable domain is DTGVSQNPRHKITKRGQNVTFRCDPISEHNRLYWYRQTLGQGPEFLTYFQNEAQLEKSRLLSDRFSAERPKGSFSTLEIQRTEQGDSAMYLCASSPEAGLEEKLFFGSGTQLSVL.

The chain employs TRBV7-8 and TRBJ2-2; D gene unclear. Trimming removed 1 base from V and 1 base from J, with 10 bases in between. Germline V gene data show CDR1 as SGHVS and CDR2 as FQNEAQ. The CDR3 extends over 16 amino acids. The CDR3 coding sequence is TGTGCCAGCAGCTTAGATAGCCCGGTGAACACCGGGGAGCTGTTTTTT. This gives the protein CASSLDSPVNTGELFF.

The V gene is TRBV19, the J gene TRBJ2-1; the D gene is possibly TRBD2 (6 bases). From germline, CDR1 is LNHDA and CDR2 SQIVND (reference sequence). The CDR3 has 17 amino acids. Between the trimmed V and J ends, which lost 4 bases and 0 bases, there was a span of 16 bases. CDR3 coding DNA: TGTGCCAGTAGTAGCGGGGATTCCAGAGACTCCTACAATGAGCAGTTCTTC. As protein: CASSSGDSRDSYNEQFF.

The chain is built from TRBV7-3 and TRBJ2-3, with 13 bases that match TRBD2. The CDR3 consists of 15 residues. The V gene end was trimmed by 5 bases and the J gene end by 5 bases; junction bases not matched to a gene: 4. Germline V CDR1 and CDR2: SGHTA, FQGTGA. For the CDR3, the DNA is TGTGCCAGCAGCCGCACTAGCGGGAGGGGAGATACGCAGTATTTT. Protein sequence: CASSRTSGRGDTQYF.

This chain uses TRBV7-9 with TRBJ1-3, with D possibly being TRBD1 (5 bases). The germline V gene has CDR1 SEHNR and CDR2 FQNEAQ (reference sequence). Trimming cost V 8 bases and J 3 bases, with 17 bases left between them. The CDR3 is 15 amino acids. CDR3 in DNA: TGTGCCAGCGCCGGGGGAGGACGTTTTGGAAACACCATATATTTT. This encodes CASAGGGRFGNTIYF.

This sequence joins TRBV5-4 and TRBJ2-7; a possible D gene is TRBD1 (6 bases). Germline V gene data show CDR1 as SGHNT and CDR2 as YYREEE (reference sequence). CDR3 length equals 15 residues. V lost 0 bases and J 4 bases, leaving 14 bases between the germline ends. The CDR3 bases are TGTGCCAGCAGCTTGGGGTGGGGGCTCGATTACGAGCAGTACTTC. Amino acid sequence: CASSLGWGLDYEQYF. Full variable domain (outside the CDR3, taken from reference TRBV5-4 and TRBJ2-7): ETGVTQSPTHLIKTRGQQVTLRCSSQSGHNTVSWYQQALGQGPQFIFQYYREEENGRGNFPPRFSGLQFPNYSSELNVNALELDDSALYLCASSLGWGLDYEQYFGPGTRLTVT.